This entry concerns a single T cell receptor beta chain. This sample was taken from a study of cytomegalovirus exposure and HLA in healthy donors. Primers: 60 Vbeta forward and 13 Jbeta reverse. Profiling relied on immunoSEQ multiplex PCR, and the TCRdb table lists in-frame clones only, not all of them. With roughly 76,000 clones in the sample, the ten largest clones hold 2% to 3%. This sequence was found in a female donor in good health and CMV-seropositive. Sequencing was performed on PBMCs.

As DNA, the CDR3 is TGTGCCAGCAGCTCGAAACCGGGACTAGCGCCCAATGAGCAGTTCTTC. Its translation is CASSSKPGLAPNEQFF. This rearrangement joins TRBV7-3 to TRBJ2-1; 10 positions match TRBD2. The CDR3 is 16 residues long. Germline loops: CDR1 SGHTA, CDR2 FQGTGA. J was trimmed by 6 bases and V by 4 bases; bases with no gene match: 9. Based on the CDR3 plus reference TRBV7-3 and TRBJ2-1, the full variable domain is GAGVSQTPSNKVTEKGKYVELRCDPISGHTALYWYRQSLGQGPEFLIYFQGTGAADDSGLPNDRFFAVRPEGSVSTLKIQRTERGDSAVYLCASSSKPGLAPNEQFFGPGTRLTVL.